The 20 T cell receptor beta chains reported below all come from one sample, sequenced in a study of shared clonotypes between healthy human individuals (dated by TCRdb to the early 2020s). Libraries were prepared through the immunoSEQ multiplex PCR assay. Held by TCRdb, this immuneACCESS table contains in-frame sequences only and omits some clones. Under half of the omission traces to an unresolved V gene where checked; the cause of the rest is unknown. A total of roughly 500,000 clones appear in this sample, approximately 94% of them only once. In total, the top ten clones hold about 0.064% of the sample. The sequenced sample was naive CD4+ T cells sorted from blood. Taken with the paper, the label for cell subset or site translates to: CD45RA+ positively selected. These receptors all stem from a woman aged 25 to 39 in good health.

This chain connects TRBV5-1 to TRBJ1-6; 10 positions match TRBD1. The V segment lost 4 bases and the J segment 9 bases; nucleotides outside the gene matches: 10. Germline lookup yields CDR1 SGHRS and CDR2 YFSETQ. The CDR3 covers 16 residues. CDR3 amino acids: CASSHGTGDGASPLHF. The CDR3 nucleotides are TGCGCCAGCAGCCACGGGACAGGGGATGGGGCTTCACCCCTCCACTTT.

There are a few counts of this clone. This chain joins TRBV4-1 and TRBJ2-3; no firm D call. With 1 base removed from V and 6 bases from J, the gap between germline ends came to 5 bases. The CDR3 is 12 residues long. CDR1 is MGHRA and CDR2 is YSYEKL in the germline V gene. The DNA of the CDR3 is TGCGCCAGCAGCCAAGTGGTCGATACGCAGTATTTT. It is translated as CASSQVVDTQYF.

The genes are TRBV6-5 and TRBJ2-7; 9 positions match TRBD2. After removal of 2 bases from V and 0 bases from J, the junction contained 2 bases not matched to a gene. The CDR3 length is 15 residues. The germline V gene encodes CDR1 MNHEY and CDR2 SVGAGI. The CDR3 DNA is TGTGCCAGCAGTTACCATAGCGGGAGCTCCTACGAGCAGTACTTC. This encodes CASSYHSGSSYEQYF.

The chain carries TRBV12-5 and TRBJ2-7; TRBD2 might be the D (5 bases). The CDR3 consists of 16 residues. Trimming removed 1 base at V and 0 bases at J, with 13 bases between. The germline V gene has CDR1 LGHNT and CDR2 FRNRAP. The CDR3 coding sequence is TGTGCTAGTGGTTTGGCCGGACTGGTATACTCCTACGAGCAGTACTTC. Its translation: CASGLAGLVYSYEQYF.

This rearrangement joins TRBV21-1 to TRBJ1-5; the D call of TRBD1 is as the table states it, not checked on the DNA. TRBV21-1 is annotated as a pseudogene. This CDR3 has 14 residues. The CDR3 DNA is TGTGCCAGCAGCCAAGGGGCCCCAGATCAGCCCCAGCATTTT. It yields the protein CASSQGAPDQPQHF.

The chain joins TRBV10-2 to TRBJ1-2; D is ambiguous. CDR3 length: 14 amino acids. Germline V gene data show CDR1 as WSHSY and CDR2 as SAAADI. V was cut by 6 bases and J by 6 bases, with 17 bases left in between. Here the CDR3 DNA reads TGCGCCAGCAGGTCTACCGGGCACTGGAATGGCTACACCTTC. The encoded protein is CASRSTGHWNGYTF.

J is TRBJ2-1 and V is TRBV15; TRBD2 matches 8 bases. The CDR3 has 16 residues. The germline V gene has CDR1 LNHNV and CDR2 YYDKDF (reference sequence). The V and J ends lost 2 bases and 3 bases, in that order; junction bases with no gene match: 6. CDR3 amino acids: CATSRSPGLGYNEQFF. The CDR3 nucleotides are TGTGCCACCAGCAGATCTCCGGGACTAGGCTACAATGAGCAGTTCTTC.

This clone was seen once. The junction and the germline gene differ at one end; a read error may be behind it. This CDR3 is CASSRDSHNEQFF. The CDR3 DNA reads as TGTGCCAGCAGTAGGGACTCCCACAATGAGCAGTTCTTC. V usage is TRBV6-5 and J usage is TRBJ2-1; a weak D match, TRBD2 (6 bases). Germline V gene lookup returns CDR1 MNHEY and CDR2 SVGAGI. The CDR3 has 13 residues.

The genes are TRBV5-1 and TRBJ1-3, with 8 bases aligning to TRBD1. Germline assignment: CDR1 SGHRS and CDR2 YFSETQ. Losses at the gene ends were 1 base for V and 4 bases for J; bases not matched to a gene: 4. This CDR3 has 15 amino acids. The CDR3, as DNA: TGCGCCAGCAGCTTGAGCGGACAGGGCGGAAACACCATATATTTT. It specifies CASSLSGQGGNTIYF. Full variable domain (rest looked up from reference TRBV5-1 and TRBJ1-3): KAGVTQTPRYLIKTRGQQVTLSCSPISGHRSVSWYQQTPGQGLQFLFEYFSETQRNKGNFPGRFSGRQFSNSRSEMNVSTLELGDSALYLCASSLSGQGGNTIYFGEGSWLTVV.

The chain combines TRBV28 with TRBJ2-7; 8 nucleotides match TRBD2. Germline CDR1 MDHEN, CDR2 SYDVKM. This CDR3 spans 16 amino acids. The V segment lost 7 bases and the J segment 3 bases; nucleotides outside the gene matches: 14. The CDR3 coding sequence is TGTGCCAGCACCCTTCAAGGATTAGCGGGATTCTACGAGCAGTACTTC. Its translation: CASTLQGLAGFYEQYF.

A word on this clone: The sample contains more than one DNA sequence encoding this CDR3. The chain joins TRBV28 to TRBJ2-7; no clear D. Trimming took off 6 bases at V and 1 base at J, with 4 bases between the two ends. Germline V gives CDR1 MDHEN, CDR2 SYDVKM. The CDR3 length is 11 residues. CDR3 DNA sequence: TGTGCCAGCAGACAATCCTACGAGCAGTACTTC. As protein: CASRQSYEQYF.

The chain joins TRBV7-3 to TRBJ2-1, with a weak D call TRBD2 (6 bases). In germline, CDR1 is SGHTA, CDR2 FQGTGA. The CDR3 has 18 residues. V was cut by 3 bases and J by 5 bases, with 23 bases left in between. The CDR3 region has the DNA TGTGCCAGCAGCTTGGGTCCCAACCTTCGGGAGCTCGACAATGAGCAGTTCTTC. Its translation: CASSLGPNLRELDNEQFF.

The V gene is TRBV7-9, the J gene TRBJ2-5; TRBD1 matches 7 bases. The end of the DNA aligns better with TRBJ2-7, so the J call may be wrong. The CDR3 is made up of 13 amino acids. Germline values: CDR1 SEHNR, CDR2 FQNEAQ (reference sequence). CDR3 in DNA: TGTGCCAGCGGGGGACAGACCTGGTACGAGCAGTACTTC. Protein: CASGGQTWYEQYF.

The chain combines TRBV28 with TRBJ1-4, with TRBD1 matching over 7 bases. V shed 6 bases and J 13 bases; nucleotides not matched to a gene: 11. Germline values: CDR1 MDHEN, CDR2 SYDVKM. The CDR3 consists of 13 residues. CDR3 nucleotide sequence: TGTGCCAGCAGAGGGACAGCCCTTAGCGTACTGTTTTTT. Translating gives CASRGTALSVLFF.

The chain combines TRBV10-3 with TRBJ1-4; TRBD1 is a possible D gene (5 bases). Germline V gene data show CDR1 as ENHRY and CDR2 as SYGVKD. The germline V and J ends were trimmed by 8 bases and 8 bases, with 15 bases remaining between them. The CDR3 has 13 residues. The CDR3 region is CAIGGGLSEKLFF. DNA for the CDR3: TGTGCCATCGGGGGAGGACTGTCAGAAAAACTGTTTTTT.

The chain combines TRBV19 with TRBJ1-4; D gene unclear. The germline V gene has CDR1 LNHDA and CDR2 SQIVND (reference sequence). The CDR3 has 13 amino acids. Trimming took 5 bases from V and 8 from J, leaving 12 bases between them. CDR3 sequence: CASSRREREKLFF. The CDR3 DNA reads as TGTGCCAGTAGTCGCCGGGAGAGGGAAAAACTGTTTTTT. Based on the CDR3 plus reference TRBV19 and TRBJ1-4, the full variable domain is DGGITQSPKYLFRKEGQNVTLSCEQNLNHDAMYWYRQDPGQGLRLIYYSQIVNDFQKGDIAEGYSVSREKKESFPLTVTSAQKNPTAFYLCASSRREREKLFFGSGTQLSVL.

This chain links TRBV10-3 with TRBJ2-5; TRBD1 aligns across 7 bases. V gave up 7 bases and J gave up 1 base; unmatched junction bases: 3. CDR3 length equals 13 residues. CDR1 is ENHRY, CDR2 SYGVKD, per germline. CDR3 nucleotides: TGTGCCATCAACCGGGACAGCCAAGAGACCCAGTACTTC. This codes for CAINRDSQETQYF.

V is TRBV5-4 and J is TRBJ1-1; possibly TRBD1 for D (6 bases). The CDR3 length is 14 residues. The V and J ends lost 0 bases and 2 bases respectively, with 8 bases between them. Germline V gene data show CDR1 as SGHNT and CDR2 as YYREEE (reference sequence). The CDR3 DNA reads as TGTGCCAGCAGCTTGGACAGGGTTAACACTGAAGCTTTCTTT. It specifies CASSLDRVNTEAFF.

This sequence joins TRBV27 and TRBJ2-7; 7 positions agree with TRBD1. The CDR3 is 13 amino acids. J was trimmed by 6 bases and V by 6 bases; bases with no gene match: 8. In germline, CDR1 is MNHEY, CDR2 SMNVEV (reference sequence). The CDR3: CASSPGQYGEQYF. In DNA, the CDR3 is TGTGCCAGCAGCCCGGGACAGTACGGCGAGCAGTACTTC.

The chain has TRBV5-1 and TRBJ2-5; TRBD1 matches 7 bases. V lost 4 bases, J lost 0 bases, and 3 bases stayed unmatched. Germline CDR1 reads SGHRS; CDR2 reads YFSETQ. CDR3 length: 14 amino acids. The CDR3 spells CASSNQGDQETQYF. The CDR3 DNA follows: TGCGCCAGCAGCAATCAGGGGGACCAAGAGACCCAGTACTTC.